This T cell receptor (beta chain) is drawn from a study of early T cells in non-severe SARS-CoV-2 infection. Study background: Sequencing targeted bulk RNA from unsorted whole blood, leaving chains unpaired.

In this sample, this clonotype turned up many times. What it binds is not known. Molecules of cDNA were individually given unique molecular identifiers that were attached to them. TCRdb reprocessed the 5' RACE reads via MiXCR and lists one record per CDR3 protein. The table lists fewer than 30,000 distinct CDR3 sequences, 4.5% to 5.5% of them singletons. General study findings and limits: VDJdb matches were skewed toward anti-spike CD8 T cell responses.

The CDR3 loop spans 15 amino acids. Trimming cost V 1 base and J 5 bases; bases outside gene matches: 3. Germline CDR1 SGHRS, CDR2 YFSETQ. The receptor was isolated from an adult who was a healthcare worker with PCR-confirmed SARS-CoV-2 infection or an uninfected control (not recorded which). Sequenced material: whole blood. The chain links TRBV5-1 to TRBJ2-1; 10 bases are a match to TRBD2. CDR3 bases: TGCGCCAGCAGCTTGTCTCTAGCGGGAGACAATGAGCAGTTCTTC. Protein product: CASSLSLAGDNEQFF.